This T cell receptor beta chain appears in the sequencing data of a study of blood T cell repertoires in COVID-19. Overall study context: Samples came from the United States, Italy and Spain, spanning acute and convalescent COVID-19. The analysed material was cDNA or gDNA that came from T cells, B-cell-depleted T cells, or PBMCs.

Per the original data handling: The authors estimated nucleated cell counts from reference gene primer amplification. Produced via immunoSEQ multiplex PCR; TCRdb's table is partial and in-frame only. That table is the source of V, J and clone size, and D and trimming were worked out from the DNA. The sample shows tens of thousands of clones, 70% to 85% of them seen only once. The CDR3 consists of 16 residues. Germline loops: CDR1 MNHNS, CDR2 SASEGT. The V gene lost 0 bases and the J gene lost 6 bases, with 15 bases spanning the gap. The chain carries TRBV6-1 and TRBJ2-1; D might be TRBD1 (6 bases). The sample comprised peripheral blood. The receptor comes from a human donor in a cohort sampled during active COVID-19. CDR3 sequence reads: CASSEAAQGWSNEQFF. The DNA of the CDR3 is TGTGCCAGCAGTGAAGCAGCGCAGGGGTGGAGCAATGAGCAGTTCTTC.